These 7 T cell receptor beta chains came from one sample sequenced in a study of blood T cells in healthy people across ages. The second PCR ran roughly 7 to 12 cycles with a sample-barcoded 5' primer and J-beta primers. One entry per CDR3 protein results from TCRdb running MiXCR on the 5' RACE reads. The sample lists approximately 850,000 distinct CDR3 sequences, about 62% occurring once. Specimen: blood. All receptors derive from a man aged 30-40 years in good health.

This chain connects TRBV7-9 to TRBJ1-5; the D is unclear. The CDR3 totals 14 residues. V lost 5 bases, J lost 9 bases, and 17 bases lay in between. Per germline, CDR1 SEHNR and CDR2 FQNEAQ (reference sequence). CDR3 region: CASSTSGSNGPQHF. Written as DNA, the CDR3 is TGTGCCAGCAGCACCTCGGGATCTAATGGGCCCCAGCATTTT.

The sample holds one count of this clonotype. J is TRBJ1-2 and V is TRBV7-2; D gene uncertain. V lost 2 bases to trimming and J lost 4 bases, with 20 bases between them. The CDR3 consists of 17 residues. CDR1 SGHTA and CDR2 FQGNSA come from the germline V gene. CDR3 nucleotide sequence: TGTGCCAGCAGCTTAATTTGGACCGGCTCGGAGGCCTATGGCTACACCTTC. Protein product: CASSLIWTGSEAYGYTF. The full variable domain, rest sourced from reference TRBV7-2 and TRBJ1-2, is GAGVSQSPSNKVTEKGKDVELRCDPISGHTALYWYRQSLGQGLEFLIYFQGNSAPDKSGLPSDRFSAERTGGSVSTLTIQRTQQEDSAVYLCASSLIWTGSEAYGYTFGSGTRLTVV.

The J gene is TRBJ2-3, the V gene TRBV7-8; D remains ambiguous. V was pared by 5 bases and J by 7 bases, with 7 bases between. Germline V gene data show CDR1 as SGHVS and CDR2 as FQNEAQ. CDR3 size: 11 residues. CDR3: CASSTDYTQYF. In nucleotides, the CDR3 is TGTGCCAGCAGCACTGATTATACGCAGTATTTT.

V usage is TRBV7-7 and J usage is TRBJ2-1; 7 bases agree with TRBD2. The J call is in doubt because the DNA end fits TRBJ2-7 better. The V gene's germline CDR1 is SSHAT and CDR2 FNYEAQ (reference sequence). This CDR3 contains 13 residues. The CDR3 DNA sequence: TGTGCCAGCAGCTTAGAGAGGACTAGCGAGCAGTACTTC. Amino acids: CASSLERTSEQYF.

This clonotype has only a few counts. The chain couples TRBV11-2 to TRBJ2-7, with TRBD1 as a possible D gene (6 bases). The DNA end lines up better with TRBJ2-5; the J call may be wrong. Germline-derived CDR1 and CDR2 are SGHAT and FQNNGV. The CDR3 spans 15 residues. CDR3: CASSLDRGDGETQYF. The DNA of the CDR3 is TGTGCCAGCAGCTTAGACAGGGGAGACGGAGAGACCCAGTACTTC.

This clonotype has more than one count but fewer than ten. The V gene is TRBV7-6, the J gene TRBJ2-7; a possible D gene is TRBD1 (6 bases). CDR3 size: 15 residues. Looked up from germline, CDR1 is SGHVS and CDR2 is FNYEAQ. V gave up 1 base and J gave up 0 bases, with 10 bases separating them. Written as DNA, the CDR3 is TGTGCCAGCAGCTTAGGAGGGGGTCTCTCCTACGAGCAGTACTTC. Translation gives CASSLGGGLSYEQYF. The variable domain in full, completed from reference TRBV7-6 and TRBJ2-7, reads GAGVSQSPRYKVTKRGQDVALRCDPISGHVSLYWYRQALGQGPEFLTYFNYEAQQDKSGLPNDRFSAERPEGSISTLTIQRTEQRDSAMYRCASSLGGGLSYEQYFGPGTRLTVT.

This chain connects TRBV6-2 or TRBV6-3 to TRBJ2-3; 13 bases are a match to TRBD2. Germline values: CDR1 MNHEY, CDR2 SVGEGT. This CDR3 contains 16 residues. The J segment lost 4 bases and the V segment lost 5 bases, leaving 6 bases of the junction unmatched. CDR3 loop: CASSEGLAGFADTQYF. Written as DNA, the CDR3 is TGTGCCAGCAGTGAGGGACTAGCGGGATTTGCAGATACGCAGTATTTT.